Detailed here is one T cell receptor beta chain. The sample is drawn from a study of blood T cell repertoires in COVID-19. The CDR3 is made up of 15 amino acids. With 6 bases clipped from V and 0 bases from J, the junction kept 5 bases outside the gene matches. Looked up from germline, CDR1 is MNHEY and CDR2 is SMNVEV (reference sequence). In the authors' methods: Amplification from reference gene primers served as the basis for estimated nucleated cell counts. Libraries were prepared by immunoSEQ multiplex PCR; TCRdb keeps only in-frame clonotypes and omits some of them. V and J calls and clone size are those listed in that table; D and trimming were worked out from the DNA. This table holds 200,000 to 300,000 clones, 88% found once.

The chain joins TRBV27 to TRBJ1-5; TRBD1 matches at 7 bases. Input material: PBMCs or T cells enriched from blood (not recorded which). This receptor was identified in a woman aged 40 to 55 who had been exposed to COVID-19. The CDR3 spells CASSRTGYSNQPQHF. The CDR3 DNA follows: TGTGCCAGCAGCAGGACAGGCTATAGCAATCAGCCCCAGCATTTT.